The rows below give T cell receptor beta chains drawn from one sample of a study of blood T cell repertoires in COVID-19. Produced via immunoSEQ multiplex PCR; TCRdb's table is partial and in-frame only. The sample records 250,000 to 350,000 clones, 89% being singletons. The sequenced material came from peripheral blood. Every receptor here comes from a woman aged 55-70 years with acute or convalescent COVID-19. The CDR3 runs from the conserved cysteine through the conserved F or W. Fields, in order: J gene, D gene, clone size, V gene, CDR3 DNA, CDR3 protein. D genes are given only for firm matches. Some rows have no size entry. The others give once, few or many, or a class for an expanded clone.

TRBJ1-4	TRBD1	NA	TRBV29-1	TGCAGCGTTCAGTTTCCGGGACAGGGGCATGTAAAACTGTTTTTT	CSVQFPGQGHVKLFF
TRBJ2-7	TRBD2	NA	TRBV2	TGTGCCAGCAGTTGGACTAGCGGGAGCAACGAGCAGTACTTC	CASSWTSGSNEQYF
TRBJ2-2	TRBD1	few	TRBV10-3	TGTGCCATCACCTCGGGACAGGGAGGCACCGGGGAGCTGTTTTTT	CAITSGQGGTGELFF
TRBJ2-4	NA	NA	TRBV27	TGTGCCAGCAGTTTTATCCAGGGGAAAACCAAAAACATTCAGTACTTC	CASSFIQGKTKNIQYF
TRBJ1-4	NA	NA	TRBV5-6	TGTGCCAGCAGCTCAACCCCAGGGGCAGTTGGTGAAAAACTGTTTTTT	CASSSTPGAVGEKLFF
TRBJ1-4	TRBD1	NA	TRBV28	TGTGCCAGCAAGGACAGGGTATTTCGCGAAAAACTGTTTTTT	CASKDRVFREKLFF
TRBJ1-1	NA	NA	TRBV18	TGTGCCAGCTCACCCCTCCCTAGACAGGAGATGAACACTGAAGCTTTCTTT	CASSPLPRQEMNTEAFF
TRBJ1-2	NA	NA	TRBV7-6	TGTGCCAGCAGCTTAGCGGCGGGGGCCGACTATGGCTACACCTTC	CASSLAAGADYGYTF
TRBJ1-1	NA	NA	TRBV7-2	TGTGCCAGCAGCTTAGATCCAGGGCGGGGCACTGAAGCTTTCTTT	CASSLDPGRGTEAFF
TRBJ2-5	TRBD2	NA	TRBV6-4	TGTGCCAGCAGTGAGGGGGAGGGCCTAGGACAGACCCAGTACTTC	CASSEGEGLGQTQYF
TRBJ1-1	TRBD1	NA	TRBV5-1	TGCGCCAGCAGCTCCCACAGGGGGCATGAAGCTTTCTTT	CASSSHRGHEAFF
TRBJ1-5	NA	NA	TRBV5-5	TGTGCCAGCAGCTTAGGGCGTGAGGCAGGGCTGAATCAGCCCCAGCATTTT	CASSLGREAGLNQPQHF
TRBJ1-6	TRBD1	NA	TRBV5-8	TGTGCCAGCAGCTTAAGACAGGGGGCCGCTCCCAACTATAATTCACCCCTCCACTTT	CASSLRQGAAPNYNSPLHF
TRBJ2-1	NA	NA	TRBV7-8	TGTGCCAGCAGCCTTACCCTGGGGCAGGGGAATAATGAGCAGTTCTTC	CASSLTLGQGNNEQFF
TRBJ1-5	NA	once	TRBV9	TGTGCCAGCAGCGGCGGGACCAATAGCAATCAGCCCCAGCATTTT	CASSGGTNSNQPQHF
TRBJ2-6	TRBD1	NA	TRBV5-8	TGTGCCAGCATTTGGGACAGGGGGCGCGGGGCCAACGTCCTGACTTTC	CASIWDRGRGANVLTF
TRBJ1-1	TRBD1	NA	TRBV6-4	TGTGCCAGCAGTTCATCCGGGACAGGGGCGAACACTGAAGCTTTCTTT	CASSSSGTGANTEAFF
TRBJ2-6	NA	few	TRBV7-8	TGTGCCAGCAGCTTAGCGGGGTTGACAGCCTCTGGGGCCAACGTCCTGACTTTC	CASSLAGLTASGANVLTF
TRBJ2-3	NA	NA	TRBV3-1/TRBV3-2	TGTGCCAGCAGCCTCCGCTCTTTTCCCCAGGGACTTCTTCCCCGCACAGATACGCAGTATTTT	CASSLRSFPQGLLPRTDTQYF
TRBJ2-1	TRBD1	NA	TRBV19	TGTGCCAGTAAAGCCTGGAGACAGGGGGGGAATGAGCAGTTCTTC	CASKAWRQGGNEQFF
TRBJ2-7	TRBD1	NA	TRBV29-1	TGCAGCGCCCTACAGGGGATCGCCTACGAGCAGTACTTC	CSALQGIAYEQYF
TRBJ1-1	TRBD1	NA	TRBV5-4	TGTGCCAGCAGCCACCGAGGGGGCACGAACACTGAAGCTTTCTTT	CASSHRGGTNTEAFF
TRBJ1-1	NA	NA	TRBV7-9	TGTGCCAGCAGCCAAAGTCGGGCCTCGGGGACTGAAGCTTTCTTT	CASSQSRASGTEAFF
TRBJ1-6	TRBD1	NA	TRBV5-1	TGCGCCAGCAGCCCGGAGGGGGCTTCACCCCTCCACTTT	CASSPEGASPLHF
TRBJ2-2	NA	NA	TRBV25-1	TGTGCCAGCAGTGACGGTGCAGGGGTCACCGGGGAGCTGTTTTTT	CASSDGAGVTGELFF